This T cell receptor beta chain is drawn from a study of blood T cell repertoires in COVID-19. Profiling relied on immunoSEQ multiplex PCR, and the TCRdb table lists in-frame clones only, not all of them. Of about 130,000 clones detected, roughly 80% appear once; the ten largest clones hold around 3.1%. This clone appeared a single time. What was sequenced was peripheral blood. The clonotype originates from an elderly woman with acute or convalescent COVID-19.

This CDR3 reads CASDPGGGPYNEQFF. CDR3 bases: TGTGCCAGCGACCCGGGTGGGGGCCCGTACAATGAGCAGTTCTTC. This sequence joins TRBV7-6 and TRBJ2-1; possible D gene TRBD1, 6 bases. There are 15 residues in the CDR3. Germline V gene data show CDR1 as SGHVS and CDR2 as FNYEAQ. The V end lost 8 bases, the J end lost 4 bases, and 18 bases lay between the germline ends.